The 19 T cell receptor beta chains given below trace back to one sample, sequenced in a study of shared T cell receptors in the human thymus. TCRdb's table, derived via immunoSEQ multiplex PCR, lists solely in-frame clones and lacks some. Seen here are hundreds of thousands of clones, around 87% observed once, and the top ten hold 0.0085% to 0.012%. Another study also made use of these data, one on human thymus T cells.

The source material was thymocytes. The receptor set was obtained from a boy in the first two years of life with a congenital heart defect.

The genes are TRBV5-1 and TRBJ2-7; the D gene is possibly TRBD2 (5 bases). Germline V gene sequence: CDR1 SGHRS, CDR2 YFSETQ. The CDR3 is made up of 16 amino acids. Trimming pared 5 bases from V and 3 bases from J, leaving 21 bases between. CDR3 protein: CASREGLSDRHYEQYF. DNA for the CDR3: TGCGCCAGCAGAGAGGGATTGAGTGACCGACACTACGAGCAGTACTTC.

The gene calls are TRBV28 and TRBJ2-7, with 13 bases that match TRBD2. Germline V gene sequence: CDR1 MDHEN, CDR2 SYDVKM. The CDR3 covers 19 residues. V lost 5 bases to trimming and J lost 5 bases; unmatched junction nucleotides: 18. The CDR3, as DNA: TGTGCCAGCAGTCCTCCCGGTCCTTGGACTAGCGGGAGCGGGGACGAGCAGTACTTC. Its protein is CASSPPGPWTSGSGDEQYF.

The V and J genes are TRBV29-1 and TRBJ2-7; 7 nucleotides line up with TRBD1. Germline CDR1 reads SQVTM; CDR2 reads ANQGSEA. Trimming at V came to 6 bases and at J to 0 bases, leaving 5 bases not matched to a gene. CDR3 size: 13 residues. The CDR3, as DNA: TGCAGCGTATACACAGGGGTCTCCTACGAGCAGTACTTC. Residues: CSVYTGVSYEQYF.

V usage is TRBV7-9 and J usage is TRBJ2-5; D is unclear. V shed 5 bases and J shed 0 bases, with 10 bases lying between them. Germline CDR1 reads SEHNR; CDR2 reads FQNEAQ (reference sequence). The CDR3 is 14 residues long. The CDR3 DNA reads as TGTGCCAGCAGCCCGACTGACTACCAAGAGACCCAGTACTTC. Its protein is CASSPTDYQETQYF.

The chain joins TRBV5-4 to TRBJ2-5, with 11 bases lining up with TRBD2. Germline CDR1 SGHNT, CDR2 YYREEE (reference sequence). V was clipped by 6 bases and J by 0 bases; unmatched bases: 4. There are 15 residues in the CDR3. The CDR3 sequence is CASNPSGRYQETQYF. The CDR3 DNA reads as TGTGCCAGCAACCCTAGCGGGAGGTACCAAGAGACCCAGTACTTC.

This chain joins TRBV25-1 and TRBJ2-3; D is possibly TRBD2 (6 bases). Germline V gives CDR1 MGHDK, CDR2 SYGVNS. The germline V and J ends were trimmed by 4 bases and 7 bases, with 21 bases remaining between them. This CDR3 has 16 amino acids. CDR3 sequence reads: CASSGGEAYQGYTQYF. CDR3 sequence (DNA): TGTGCCAGCAGTGGGGGGGAGGCGTACCAAGGGTATACGCAGTATTTT.

Here the CDR3 reads CASSLLAGVNEQFF. The DNA for the CDR3 is TGTGCCAGCAGCCTACTAGCGGGAGTGAATGAGCAGTTCTTC. V is TRBV14 and J is TRBJ2-1, with TRBD2 identical over 11 bases. CDR1 SGHDN and CDR2 FVKESK come from the germline V gene. CDR3 length: 14 amino acids. With 4 bases clipped from V and 7 bases from J, the junction kept 3 bases outside the gene matches.

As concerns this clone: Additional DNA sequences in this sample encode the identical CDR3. CDR3: CASSLGLAGSSYEQYF. The CDR3 DNA follows: TGTGCCAGCAGTTTAGGGCTAGCGGGCAGCTCCTACGAGCAGTACTTC. The rearrangement links TRBV28 to TRBJ2-7; 8 bases align to TRBD2. Germline CDR1 and CDR2: MDHEN and SYDVKM. The CDR3 covers 16 residues. The trim removed 2 bases at V and 0 bases at J, leaving 6 bases unmatched.

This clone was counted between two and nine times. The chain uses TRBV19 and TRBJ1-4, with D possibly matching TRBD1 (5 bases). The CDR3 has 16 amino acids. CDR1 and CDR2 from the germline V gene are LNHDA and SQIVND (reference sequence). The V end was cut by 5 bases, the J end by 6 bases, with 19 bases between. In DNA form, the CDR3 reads TGTGCCAGTAGTTCCCTTCGCTGGGAAGGGGATGAAAAACTGTTTTTT. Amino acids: CASSSLRWEGDEKLFF. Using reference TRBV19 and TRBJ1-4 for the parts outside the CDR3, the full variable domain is DGGITQSPKYLFRKEGQNVTLSCEQNLNHDAMYWYRQDPGQGLRLIYYSQIVNDFQKGDIAEGYSVSREKKESFPLTVTSAQKNPTAFYLCASSSLRWEGDEKLFFGSGTQLSVL.

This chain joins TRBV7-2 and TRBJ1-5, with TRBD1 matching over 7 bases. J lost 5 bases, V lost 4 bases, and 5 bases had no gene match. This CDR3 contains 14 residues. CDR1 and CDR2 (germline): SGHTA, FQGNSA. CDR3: CASSSRGQDQPQHF. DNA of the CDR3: TGTGCCAGCAGCTCGAGGGGGCAGGATCAGCCCCAGCATTTT.

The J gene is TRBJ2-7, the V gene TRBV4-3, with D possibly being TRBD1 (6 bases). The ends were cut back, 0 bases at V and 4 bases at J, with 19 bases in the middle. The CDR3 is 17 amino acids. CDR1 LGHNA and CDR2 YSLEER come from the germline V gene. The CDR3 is CASSQEWAIQGLYEQYF. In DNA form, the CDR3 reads TGCGCCAGCAGCCAAGAATGGGCGATACAGGGTTTGTACGAGCAGTACTTC.

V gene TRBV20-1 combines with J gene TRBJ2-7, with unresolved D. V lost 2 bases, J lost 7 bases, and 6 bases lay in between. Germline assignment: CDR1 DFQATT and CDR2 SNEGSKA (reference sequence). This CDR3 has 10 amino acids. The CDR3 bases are TGCAGTGCTAGATCGGAGGAGCAGTACTTC. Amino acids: CSARSEEQYF.

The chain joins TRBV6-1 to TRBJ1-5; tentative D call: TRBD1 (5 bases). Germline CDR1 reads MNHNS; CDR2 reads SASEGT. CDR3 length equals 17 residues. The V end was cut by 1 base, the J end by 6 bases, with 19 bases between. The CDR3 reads CASSEVQGTPRSQPQHF. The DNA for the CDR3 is TGTGCCAGCAGTGAAGTTCAGGGAACCCCCAGGAGTCAGCCCCAGCATTTT.

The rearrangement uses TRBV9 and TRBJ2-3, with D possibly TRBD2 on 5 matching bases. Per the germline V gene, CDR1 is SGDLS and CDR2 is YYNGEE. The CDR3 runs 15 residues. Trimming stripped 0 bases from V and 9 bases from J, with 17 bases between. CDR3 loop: CASSVGEATEGTQYF. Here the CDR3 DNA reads TGTGCCAGCAGCGTAGGAGAGGCAACAGAGGGAACGCAGTATTTT.

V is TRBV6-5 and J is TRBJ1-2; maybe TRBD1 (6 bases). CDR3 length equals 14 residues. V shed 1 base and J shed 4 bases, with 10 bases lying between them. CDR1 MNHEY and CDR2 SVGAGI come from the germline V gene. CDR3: CASSYYRVGYGYTF. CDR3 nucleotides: TGTGCCAGCAGTTACTACAGGGTGGGCTATGGCTACACCTTC.

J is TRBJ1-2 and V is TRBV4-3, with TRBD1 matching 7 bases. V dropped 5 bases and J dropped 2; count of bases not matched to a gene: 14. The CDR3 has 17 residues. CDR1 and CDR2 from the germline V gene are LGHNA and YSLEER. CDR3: CASSSRSRQGENYGYTF. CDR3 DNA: TGCGCCAGCAGCTCAAGAAGTAGGCAGGGGGAAAACTATGGCTACACCTTC.

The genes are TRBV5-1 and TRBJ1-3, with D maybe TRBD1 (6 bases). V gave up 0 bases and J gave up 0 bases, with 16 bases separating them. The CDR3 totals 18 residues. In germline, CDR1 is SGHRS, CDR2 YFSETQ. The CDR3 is CASSLGKKKGDSGNTIYF. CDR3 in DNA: TGCGCCAGCAGCTTGGGGAAGAAAAAGGGGGACTCTGGAAACACCATATATTTT.

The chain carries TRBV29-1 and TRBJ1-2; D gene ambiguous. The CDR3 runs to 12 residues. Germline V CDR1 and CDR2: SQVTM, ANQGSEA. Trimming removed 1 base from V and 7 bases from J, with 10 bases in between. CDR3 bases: TGCAGCGTTGAAGGGTCGCCACTTGGCTACACCTTC. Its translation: CSVEGSPLGYTF.

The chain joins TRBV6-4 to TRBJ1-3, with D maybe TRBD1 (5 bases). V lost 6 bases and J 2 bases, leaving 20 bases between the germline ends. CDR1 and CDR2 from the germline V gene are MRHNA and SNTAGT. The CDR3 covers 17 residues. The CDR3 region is CASRLPSREDTGNTIYF. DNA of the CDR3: TGTGCCAGCAGACTACCCTCCCGCGAGGACACTGGAAACACCATATATTTT.